The clone carrying this T cell receptor (beta chain) showed up just once. This entry is derived from a study of T cell changes during pregnancy in multiple sclerosis. Germline-derived CDR1 and CDR2 are MRHNA and SNTAGT. Trimming cost V 6 bases and J 3 bases; bases outside gene matches: 7. The CDR3 spans 14 residues. Clones were sequenced by immunoSEQ multiplex PCR, and TCRdb holds only the in-frame ones, with some missing. Here the sample spans approximately 50,000 clones, about nine tenths being singletons. The sample was CD8+ T cells from peripheral blood mononuclear cells, taken after pregnancy. The V and J genes are TRBV6-4 and TRBJ2-7; 8 bases fit TRBD2. The sequence was collected from a female donor with multiple sclerosis, enrolled in a pregnancy study. CDR3 amino acids: CASRAGGQGYEQYF. CDR3 DNA: TGTGCCAGCAGGGCGGGGGGACAAGGCTACGAGCAGTACTTC.